These 31 T cell receptor beta chains were sequenced from one sample in a study of T-cell reconstitution after alpha-beta-depleted transplantation in children. The library targeted TCRbeta and was prepared with unique molecular identifiers. Each CDR3 protein gets one entry after TCRdb re-called the PCR reads with MiXCR. The data contain some 550,000 distinct CDR3 sequences, 23% of them singletons. The material sequenced was PBMCs, mostly from graft donor cells, taken 360 days after TCRalphabeta/CD19-depleted stem cell transplant. These receptors were taken from a boy under three years old who had a stem cell transplant for acute myeloid leukemia, so the T cells may come from the graft donor.

The rearrangement uses TRBV7-8 and TRBJ1-1; 12 nucleotides line up with TRBD1. The CDR3 totals 19 residues. Germline CDR1 is SGHVS and CDR2 is FQNEAQ. J was trimmed by 1 base and V by 5 bases; bases with no gene match: 14. CDR3 sequence: CASSPPFSGTGGKNTEAFF. The CDR3 coding sequence is TGTGCCAGCAGCCCCCCCTTTAGCGGGACAGGGGGCAAGAACACTGAAGCTTTCTTT.

The chain carries TRBV20-1 and TRBJ2-7; 9 positions match TRBD1. The length of the CDR3 is 13 residues. CDR1 is DFQATT and CDR2 is SNEGSKA in the germline V gene (reference sequence). V dropped 6 bases and J dropped 3; count of bases not matched to a gene: 6. The CDR3 loop reads CSAGDRGGYEQYF. The DNA for the CDR3 is TGCAGTGCCGGAGACAGGGGGGGCTACGAGCAGTACTTC.

This clonotype was counted many times. V and J are TRBV5-4 and TRBJ2-2; D is unresolved. V was clipped by 0 bases and J by 4 bases, with 10 bases between them. Germline V gives CDR1 SGHNT, CDR2 YYREEE (reference sequence). The CDR3 has 15 residues. CDR3 sequence: CASSLAELRTGELFF. The CDR3 DNA is TGTGCCAGCAGCTTGGCGGAACTGCGCACCGGGGAGCTGTTTTTT.

The chain recombines TRBV12-3 or TRBV12-4 with TRBJ2-6, with D possibly being TRBD1 (5 bases). V lost 6 bases to trimming and J lost 0 bases, with 9 bases between them. The CDR3 sequence is 15 residues long. CDR3 region: CASSEQVSGANVLTF. In nucleotides, the CDR3 is TGTGCCAGCAGCGAACAGGTCTCTGGGGCCAACGTCCTGACTTTC.

The chain joins TRBV6-1 to TRBJ2-3; 7 bases line up with TRBD2. Germline V gene lookup returns CDR1 MNHNS and CDR2 SASEGT. Trimming at V came to 4 bases and at J to 14 bases, leaving 9 bases not matched to a gene. The CDR3 extends over 12 amino acids. The CDR3 sequence is CASSAYLTSRYF. In DNA form, the CDR3 reads TGTGCCAGCAGTGCGTACCTGACTAGCAGGTATTTT.

This sequence joins TRBV7-9 and TRBJ2-1, with a tentative D call TRBD2 (6 bases). Trimming pared 8 bases from V and 7 bases from J, leaving 27 bases between. The length of the CDR3 is 17 residues. Germline-derived CDR1 and CDR2 are SEHNR and FQNEAQ (reference sequence). The CDR3 DNA follows: TGTGCCAGCTTACCCGGAACCGCGGCGGGACTGCGGAATGAGCAGTTCTTC. This translates into CASLPGTAAGLRNEQFF.

V gene TRBV10-3 combines with J gene TRBJ2-5; no firm D call. V was trimmed by 3 bases and J by 2 bases, leaving 10 bases between them. The germline V gene has CDR1 ENHRY and CDR2 SYGVKD. There are 14 residues in the CDR3. The DNA for the CDR3 is TGTGCCATCAGTGAAGGCACGATGCAAGAGACCCAGTACTTC. The encoded protein is CAISEGTMQETQYF.

This chain joins TRBV29-1 and TRBJ2-5; the D gene could be TRBD1 or TRBD2 (5 bases each). The CDR3 has 14 amino acids. Germline lookup yields CDR1 SQVTM and CDR2 ANQGSEA. V was clipped by 6 bases and J by 5 bases, with 19 bases between them. The DNA of the CDR3 is TGCAGCGTACGCGAGAAGGGGAGAGCCGAGACCCAGTACTTC. Its translation: CSVREKGRAETQYF. Together with reference TRBV29-1 and TRBJ2-5, the CDR3 gives the full variable domain: SAVISQKPSRDICQRGTSLTIQCQVDSQVTMMFWYRQQPGQSLTLIATANQGSEATYESGFVIDKFPISRPNLTFSTLTVSNMSPEDSSIYLCSVREKGRAETQYFGPGTRLLVL.

The DNA for the CDR3 is TGCAGTGCAAGCCCGGGACTAGCGGGGAGCACAGATACGCAGTATTTT. Residues: CSASPGLAGSTDTQYF. The J gene is TRBJ2-3, the V gene TRBV20-1, with 13 nucleotides matching TRBD2. CDR3 length: 16 residues. Germline CDR1 and CDR2: DFQATT and SNEGSKA (reference sequence). With 6 bases clipped from V and 0 bases from J, the junction kept 6 bases outside the gene matches.

The chain uses TRBV7-8 and TRBJ2-7; possibly TRBD1 or TRBD2 for D (5 bases each). The length of the CDR3 is 14 residues. The germline V and J ends were trimmed by 5 bases and 1 base, with 12 bases remaining between them. The germline V gene encodes CDR1 SGHVS and CDR2 FQNEAQ. The CDR3 region has the DNA TGTGCCAGCAGCGGGGACGGGCATTCCTACGAGCAGTACTTC. Translated: CASSGDGHSYEQYF.

The genes are TRBV7-2 and TRBJ2-5; the D gene is possibly TRBD2 (7 bases). The CDR3 totals 16 residues. The V gene lost 2 bases and the J gene lost 4 bases, with 17 bases spanning the gap. The germline gives CDR1 SGHTA, CDR2 FQGNSA. The CDR3 sequence: CASSLTGGGARETQYF. The CDR3 DNA sequence: TGTGCCAGCAGCTTAACCGGTGGGGGGGCGCGAGAGACCCAGTACTTC.

This clonotype was observed a handful of times. V usage is TRBV20-1 and J usage is TRBJ2-5; 11 nucleotides line up with TRBD2. Germline-derived CDR1 and CDR2 are DFQATT and SNEGSKA (reference sequence). The CDR3 is made up of 20 amino acids. J was trimmed by 2 bases and V by 0 bases; bases with no gene match: 17. CDR3 loop: CSARDLGIAGGLGGQETQYF. In DNA form, the CDR3 reads TGCAGTGCTAGAGATTTAGGGATAGCGGGGGGGCTTGGGGGTCAAGAGACCCAGTACTTC.

The chain combines TRBV3-1 with TRBJ2-1, with TRBD2 as a possible D gene (5 bases). CDR3 size: 14 residues. The germline CDR1 and CDR2 sequences are LGHDT and YNNKEL (reference sequence). Trimming stripped 0 bases from V and 8 bases from J, with 11 bases between. CDR3 coding DNA: TGTGCCAGCAGCCAAGAGCGAGGGAGTTATGAGCAGTTCTTC. Translation gives CASSQERGSYEQFF.

CDR3: CSASGTGGFYNEQFF. CDR3 coding DNA: TGCAGTGCTTCCGGGACAGGGGGTTTCTACAATGAGCAGTTCTTC. The chain uses TRBV20-1 and TRBJ2-1; 11 nucleotides match TRBD1. Germline V gene lookup returns CDR1 DFQATT and CDR2 SNEGSKA (reference sequence). CDR3 length: 15 amino acids. V dropped 5 bases and J dropped 3; count of bases not matched to a gene: 6.

As DNA, the CDR3 is TGCAGCGCTTGGTCCGGGGTTGGCTACACCTTC. Protein sequence: CSAWSGVGYTF. The gene calls are TRBV29-1 and TRBJ1-2; D remains unclear. V was cut by 7 bases and J by 7 bases, with 13 bases left in between. CDR1 is SQVTM and CDR2 is ANQGSEA in the germline V gene. The CDR3 spans 11 residues.

The chain has TRBV11-3 and TRBJ2-1, with D possibly called TRBD1 or TRBD2 (5 bases each). Deletions cut 6 bases from V and 6 bases from J, with 24 bases between. From germline, CDR1 is SGHNT and CDR2 YENEEA. The CDR3 extends over 17 amino acids. Here the CDR3 reads CASRLRTGPDEFNEQFF. CDR3 nucleotides: TGTGCCAGCAGACTTAGGACGGGGCCCGACGAGTTCAATGAGCAGTTCTTC.

The chain's CDR3 is CASSVVGTANTGELFF. For the CDR3, the DNA is TGTGCCAGCAGCGTAGTCGGGACGGCGAACACCGGGGAGCTGTTTTTT. This chain joins TRBV9 and TRBJ2-2; D might be TRBD1 or TRBD2, each matching 5 bases. The V gene lost 0 bases and the J gene lost 0 bases, with 9 bases spanning the gap. Germline-derived CDR1 and CDR2 are SGDLS and YYNGEE. CDR3 length: 16 residues.

The chain couples TRBV12-3 or TRBV12-4 to TRBJ1-6; possibly TRBD1 for D (6 bases). The V end was cut by 3 bases, the J end by 6 bases, with 15 bases between. The CDR3 is 16 residues long. CDR3 amino acids: CASSFTPTGSNSPLHF. Written as DNA, the CDR3 is TGTGCCAGCAGTTTTACCCCTACAGGGAGTAATTCACCCCTCCACTTT.

This chain uses TRBV25-1 with TRBJ2-3; unclear D gene. The CDR3 spans 15 residues. CDR1 and CDR2 (germline): MGHDK, SYGVNS. Between the trimmed V and J ends, which lost 1 base and 0 bases, there was a span of 8 bases. This CDR3 is CASSEWAESTDTQYF. CDR3 nucleotides: TGTGCCAGCAGTGAATGGGCAGAAAGCACAGATACGCAGTATTTT. Using reference TRBV25-1 and TRBJ2-3 for the parts outside the CDR3, the full variable domain is EADIYQTPRYLVIGTGKKITLECSQTMGHDKMYWYQQDPGMELHLIHYSYGVNSTEKGDLSSESTVSRIRTEHFPLTLESARPSHTSQYLCASSEWAESTDTQYFGPGTRLTVL.

This clonotype was picked up a small number of times. The chain recombines TRBV6-1 with TRBJ2-3; no clear D. V was shortened by 6 bases and J by 3 bases, with 13 bases between the two germline ends. The CDR3 spans 14 residues. From germline, CDR1 is MNHNS and CDR2 SASEGT. CDR3 DNA sequence: TGTGCCAGCAGCCCCACGGGCGAGACAGATACGCAGTATTTT. It codes for CASSPTGETDTQYF.

This clonotype was seen at least ten times. This sequence joins TRBV6-5 and TRBJ1-3, with 10 bases aligning to TRBD1. The CDR3 consists of 12 residues. Germline values: CDR1 MNHEY, CDR2 SVGAGI. V shed 8 bases and J 7 bases; nucleotides not matched to a gene: 2. CDR3 loop: CASGTGDNTIYF. Written as DNA, the CDR3 is TGTGCCAGCGGGACAGGGGATAACACCATATATTTT.

This clonotype showed up just a few times. This chain links TRBV12-3 or TRBV12-4 with TRBJ1-5, with 7 bases aligning to TRBD1. There are 14 residues in the CDR3. The J segment lost 5 bases and the V segment lost 5 bases, leaving 6 bases of the junction unmatched. Here the CDR3 reads CASSPTGRDQPQHF. The CDR3 DNA is TGTGCCAGCAGTCCGACAGGGAGAGATCAGCCCCAGCATTTT.

This clonotype was observed a few times. Germline and junction disagree at one end, which may indicate a read error. This rearrangement joins TRBV20-1 to TRBJ2-1; D ambiguous. This CDR3 has 15 residues. The germline V gene encodes CDR1 DFQATT and CDR2 SNEGSKA (reference sequence). CDR3 residues: CSASRMRSSYNEQFF. The CDR3 DNA is TGCAGCGCTAGTCGCATGCGGAGCTCCTACAATGAGCAGTTCTTC.

This clonotype has only a few counts. The chain recombines TRBV7-8 with TRBJ2-1; perhaps TRBD2 as D (6 bases). Germline V gives CDR1 SGHVS, CDR2 FQNEAQ. The CDR3 is made up of 16 amino acids. Deletions cut 1 base from V and 8 bases from J, with 18 bases between. Written as DNA, the CDR3 is TGTGCCAGCAGCTTAGGTGGCGGCGGGGAGGTGGATGAGCAGTTCTTC. This codes for CASSLGGGGEVDEQFF.

The table lists this clonotype with many counts. This chain uses TRBV6-5 with TRBJ1-2; TRBD1 is a possible D gene (6 bases). The V end was cut by 2 bases, the J end by 2 bases, with 9 bases between. CDR1 is MNHEY, CDR2 SVGAGI, per germline. The CDR3 has 14 residues. CDR3 amino acids: CASSYIQGNYGYTF. For the CDR3, the DNA is TGTGCCAGCAGTTACATCCAGGGGAACTATGGCTACACCTTC.

This clonotype has at least ten counts. The rearrangement uses TRBV12-3 or TRBV12-4 and TRBJ1-4; 9 bases map to TRBD1. CDR3 length equals 15 residues. V trimming: 3 bases; J trimming: 3 bases; junction bases outside the gene matches: 2. CDR3 amino acids: CASSFDRGSNEKLFF. The CDR3 DNA reads as TGTGCCAGCAGTTTCGACAGGGGGTCTAATGAAAAACTGTTTTTT.

At least ten counts were recorded for this clonotype. The V call is TRBV20-1, the J call TRBJ2-2, with a weak D call TRBD1 (6 bases). From germline, CDR1 is DFQATT and CDR2 SNEGSKA (reference sequence). The CDR3 runs to 12 residues. V was clipped by 6 bases and J by 4 bases, with 9 bases between them. CDR3 in amino acids: CSALDSTGELFF. CDR3 bases: TGCAGTGCGCTGGACAGCACCGGGGAGCTGTTTTTT.

This clonotype has just a few counts. The chain has TRBV12-3 or TRBV12-4 and TRBJ2-1; D unclear. The V end was cut by 6 bases, the J end by 0 bases, with 12 bases between. The CDR3 is 15 residues long. The CDR3 DNA reads TGTGCCAGCAGCACCCTGGGCCGCTCCTACAATGAGCAGTTCTTC. Its protein is CASSTLGRSYNEQFF.

This clonotype was counted a few times. The V and J genes are TRBV5-1 and TRBJ1-2, with TRBD1 matching over 8 bases. Losses at the gene ends were 4 bases for V and 2 bases for J; bases not matched to a gene: 7. This CDR3 is built from 15 residues. Germline V lookup: CDR1 SGHRS, CDR2 YFSETQ. The CDR3 here is CASSGGQAANYGYTF. DNA for the CDR3: TGCGCCAGCAGCGGGGGACAGGCCGCCAACTATGGCTACACCTTC.

This clonotype was observed a handful of times. This rearrangement joins TRBV6-1 to TRBJ2-3; TRBD2 matches at 10 bases. This CDR3 is 16 amino acids long. Per germline, CDR1 MNHNS and CDR2 SASEGT. J gave up 3 bases and V 6 bases, and 9 bases lay outside the gene matches. The chain's CDR3 is CASRHLPGLATDTQYF. In DNA, the CDR3 is TGTGCCAGCAGACACTTGCCGGGACTAGCGACAGATACGCAGTATTTT.

This clonotype has just a few counts. The chain is built from TRBV29-1 and TRBJ1-2; tentatively, D is TRBD1 (6 bases). Germline CDR1 and CDR2: SQVTM and ANQGSEA. The CDR3 totals 14 residues. V gave up 3 bases and J gave up 2 bases, with 13 bases separating them. Here the CDR3 reads CSVEGAFTNYGYTF. DNA of the CDR3: TGCAGCGTTGAGGGGGCCTTCACGAACTATGGCTACACCTTC.